This TCR beta chain is drawn from a study of cytomegalovirus exposure and HLA in healthy donors (TCRdb year 2017). About the full investigation: An earlier analysis of approximately 600 of the donors reported 276 Gb of sequence data and approximately 110 million unique TCR beta sequences from about 179 million T cells. HLA typing included class I and class II loci at four-digit resolution. A later genetic analysis took genome-wide SNP genotypes for about 65% of the roughly 670 donors and used that subset as a discovery cohort. Because of strong linkage in the cohort, roughly five DR-DQ haplotypes were treated as single units for association and clustering. An early release that covered about 640 HLA-typed donors contained 300 to 350 gigabases of sequencing data and around 80 million unique TCR sequences. Among the roughly 400 genotyped donors, approximately 82% belonged to the genetic ancestry cluster associated with self-reported Caucasian donors. The later analysis used no new phenotypic data to find candidate immune exposures, relying instead on TCR beta sequences and their occurrence across donors. High-throughput TCR immunosequencing, statistical association of individual TCRs with disease status, and machine learning were combined to predict cytomegalovirus infection status. Across roughly 420 genotyped donors of the cohort, an average of about 240,000 unique TCR beta nucleotide sequences per donor were sequenced, and roughly a sixth of those sequences were non-productive. Every discovery cohort repertoire had been produced on one sequencing platform. The study profiled the T cell repertoires of 550 to 700 subjects by immunosequencing and related them to cytomegalovirus serostatus. The number of donors typed differed by locus, with about 629-630 for A, B, C, DRB1 and DQB1, over 500 for DQA1, over 600 for DPA1, and under 490 for DPB1. In addition to the first cohort of approximately 670 subjects, a separate validation cohort of about 120 different subjects was used. To study patterns of TCR occurrence, a later analysis re-analyzed previously published TCR beta repertoires from around 700 donors and added high-resolution HLA genotyping. An earlier analysis of roughly 600 of the donors used high-throughput TCR beta sequencing to judge whether each TCR beta V gene segment behaved as functional or pseudogenic. Donor age, sex, ethnicity and CMV serostatus were compiled alongside the repertoire data. The study was designed to test whether signatures of past pathogen exposure could be identified by cataloging public T cell receptors.

Libraries were built with the immunoSEQ multiplex PCR assay. The multiplex PCR relied on a mix of 60 forward primers for TCR Vbeta segments and 13 reverse primers for TCR Jbeta segments. Amplification of the CDR3 region of rearranged TCR beta genes was performed with a multiplex PCR assay on genomic DNA. The Illumina HiSeq System was used to sequence the amplified TCR beta libraries as 87-base-pair reads. Turning to the authors' computational methods: A later analysis tallied 75 million to 85 million unique TCR beta chains across the 700 or so repertoires, and some 12 million of those chains were shared by two or more donors. A nearest-neighbor algorithm error-corrected the raw reads and collapsed the reads into unique sequences, merging closely related sequences to remove PCR and sequencing errors. To assign V, D and J gene segments, CDR3 sequences were aligned to IMGT reference sequences. For a sequence to be retained, at least a six-nucleotide match to both a V gene segment and a J gene segment was required. Rearrangements were called productive when the CDR3 lacked stop codons and stayed in frame with V and J; all others were non-productive. Following IMGT convention, CDR3 was defined as the stretch from the second conserved V-encoded cysteine up to the conserved J-encoded phenylalanine. In an earlier analysis of more than 550 of the donors, sequences lacking an unambiguous match to a single V gene segment were excluded. In an earlier analysis of around 600 of the donors, V segments were called functional above 56.7% productive rearrangements and were called segregating when the between-donor standard deviation exceeded 5%. A statistical classification framework was built to diagnose cytomegalovirus status from the catalog of TCR beta chain sequences. In a later analysis, TCR nucleotide sequences were compared against IMGT/GENE-DB human TR gene sequences so that V and J genes could be assigned. Using the TCRdist pipeline, a later analysis assigned CDR3 sequences along with most-parsimonious VDJ recombination scenarios. In a later analysis, each TCR beta chain was defined by its CDR3 amino acid sequence together with its V-gene family, and reads without a unique V-gene family were excluded. As a way to deal with suspected cross-contamination and a sequencing artifact, a later analysis dropped 450 to 600 nucleotide sequences that were highly shared and had low generation probability. In a later analysis, a clonal expansion index for each public chain was calculated from normalized within-repertoire ranks of inferred template counts. In a later analysis, generation probabilities were computed using a VDJ recombination model fitted to out-of-frame rearrangements, and the results were checked against IGoR. Hypergeometric tests were used in a later analysis to score TCR-TCR, TCR-HLA and TCR-CMV co-occurrence, with a repertoire-size bias correction applied to the TCR pairs. In a later analysis, false discovery rates were estimated by permuting HLA or CMV assignments 20 times. In a later analysis, co-occurring TCRs were grouped using DBSCAN, and TCRdist sequence similarity was added for clustering within HLA-allele-positive subsets. For co-occurrence clustering, repertoires with fewer than 30,000 or more than 120,000 public chains were excluded, along with 5 or 6 repertoires with anomalous nucleotide sharing. Held by TCRdb, this immuneACCESS table contains in-frame sequences only and omits some clones. Under half of the omission traces to an unresolved V gene where checked; the cause of the rest is unknown. V, J and clone size derive from that table, while D and trimming were established from the DNA sequence. A total of about 160,000 clones appear in this sample, roughly 84% of them only once. The top ten constitute around 0.41% of the sample.

Worth noting for this clone: Its recognized antigen is unknown. No qualities accompany the bases; no much larger clone lies one base away.

Sequences MNHEY (CDR1) and SMNVEV (CDR2) are obtained from the germline V gene (reference sequence). Its CDR3 holds 16 amino acids, cysteine through phenylalanine. Just CDR3 DNA is preserved here, 48 bases in frame from base 1. After removal of 5 bases from V and 4 bases from J, the junction retains 10 bases not matched to a gene. In total, 666 healthy bone marrow donors made up the cohort. Cohort members were all nominally healthy when sampled, although unrecorded immune exposures were likely present. The donor was CMV seronegative and belonged to the group of 350 to 400 seronegative cohort members. A peripheral blood sample was collected from each donor, and TCR beta sequencing was performed on peripheral blood mononuclear cells. Genomic DNA was extracted from the blood cell samples with the Qiagen DNeasy Blood Extraction Kit. Beyond this particular receptor, the publication reports: According to a later genetic analysis, donors in an Asian-associated ancestry cluster had fewer N-insertions in productive TCRs than the roughly 700-donor mean. A further reported finding was that TCR beta sequences accurately predicted the HLA-A and HLA-B alleles for most subjects in the first cohort. For the cohort, immune exposure information was limited to CMV serostatus. Only TCR beta chains were sequenced in this cohort, and the absence of alpha or paired-chain data limited detectable features. Broadly in line with IMGT annotations, most TCR beta V segments showed up in productive rearrangements about 87% or about 30% of the time in an earlier analysis of around 600 of the donors. The study gave a list of some 150 TCR beta chains associated with cytomegalovirus. In a later analysis, most CMV-associated TCR beta chains were found to appear HLA-restricted, with HLA associations seemingly driven largely by CMV exposure. HLA typing was unavailable for some donors at each locus, so association tests used only the typed subset. Because counts were too low, seventeen rarely observed V segments, including chromosome 9 orphons, were excluded from the earlier analysis of around 590 of the donors. Compared with equally common non-associated chains, HLA-associated TCR beta chains in a later analysis were more clonally expanded and had lower generation probabilities. In vitro tests confirmed that a few of the cytomegalovirus-associated TCR beta chains recognize cytomegalovirus antigens. A group of highly shared sequence variants was considered likely to be a technical artifact of the sequencing pipeline. A later analysis associated around 16,000 TCR beta sequences with specific HLA alleles at a false discovery rate of 0.05. Linkage disequilibrium might explain the correlated functional status among segregating V segments, but an unknown experimental factor could not be excluded. According to a later analysis, parvovirus B19, influenza, CMV and Epstein-Barr virus appeared linked to several top co-occurrence clusters. The presence/absence analyses assumed that sequencing depth was roughly uniform across donors, and that assumption may not be true. According to a later analysis, TCR association rates differed among HLA loci, with DRB1 alleles showing the most associated TCRs and HLA-C alleles showing the fewest. The classifier was reported to diagnose cytomegalovirus status with high specificity and sensitivity in both the original cohort and the validation cohort. When HLA alleles, especially DR and DQ, strongly co-occurred, attributing TCR associations to individual alleles was difficult. While some public TCRs were present in many individuals, most TCR sequences turned up only very rarely across donors. In a later genetic analysis, a missense DCLRE1C variant was associated with V-gene and J-gene trimming of TCR beta chains, and the association was replicated in an independent cohort. Some IMGT-functional V segments, including TRBV6-2 and TRBV6-3, could not be distinguished by the 87-base-pair reads and were therefore excluded. The authors suggested that the approach could potentially be generalized to other disease states and immunological phenotypes.

This sequence was found in a boy younger than 10 in good health and CMV-seronegative. In this chain, TRBV27 is recombined with TRBJ2-3; 9 central nucleotides agree with TRBD1. The sequenced sample was PBMCs. Read as DNA, the sequence is TGTGCCAGCAGTCCGACAGGGGGTTGGTTATCAGATACGCAGTATTTT. This codes for CASSPTGGWLSDTQYF.